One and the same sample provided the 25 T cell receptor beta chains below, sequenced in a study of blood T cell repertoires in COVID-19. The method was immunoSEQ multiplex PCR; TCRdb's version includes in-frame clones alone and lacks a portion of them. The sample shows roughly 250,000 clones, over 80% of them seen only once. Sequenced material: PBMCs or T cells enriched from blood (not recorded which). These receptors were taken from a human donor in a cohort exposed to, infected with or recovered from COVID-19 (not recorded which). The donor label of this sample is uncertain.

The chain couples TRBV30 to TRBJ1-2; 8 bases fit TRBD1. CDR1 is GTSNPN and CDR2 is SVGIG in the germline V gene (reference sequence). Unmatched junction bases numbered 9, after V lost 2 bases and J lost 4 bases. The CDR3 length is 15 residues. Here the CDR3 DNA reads TGTGCCTGGAGTCTGGGGACAGGCGGTACCTATGGCTACACCTTC. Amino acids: CAWSLGTGGTYGYTF.

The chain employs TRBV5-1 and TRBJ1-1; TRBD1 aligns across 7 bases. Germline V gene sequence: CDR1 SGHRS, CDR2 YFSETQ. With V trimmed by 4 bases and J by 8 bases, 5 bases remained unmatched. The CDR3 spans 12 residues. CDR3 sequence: CASSETQGEAFF. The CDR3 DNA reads TGCGCCAGCAGCGAAACACAGGGGGAAGCTTTCTTT.

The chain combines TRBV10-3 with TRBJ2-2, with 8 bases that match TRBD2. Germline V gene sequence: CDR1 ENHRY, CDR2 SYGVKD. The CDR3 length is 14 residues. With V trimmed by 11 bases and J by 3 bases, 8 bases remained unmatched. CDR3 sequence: CALSGGRDTGELFF. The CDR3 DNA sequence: TGTGCCCTCTCGGGGGGGCGGGACACCGGGGAGCTGTTTTTT.

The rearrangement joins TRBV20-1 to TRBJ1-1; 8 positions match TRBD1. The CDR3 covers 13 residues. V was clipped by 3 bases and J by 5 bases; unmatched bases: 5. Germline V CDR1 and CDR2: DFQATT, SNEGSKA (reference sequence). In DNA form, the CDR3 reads TGCAGTGCTAGTAGACAGGGGCATACTGAAGCTTTCTTT. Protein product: CSASRQGHTEAFF.

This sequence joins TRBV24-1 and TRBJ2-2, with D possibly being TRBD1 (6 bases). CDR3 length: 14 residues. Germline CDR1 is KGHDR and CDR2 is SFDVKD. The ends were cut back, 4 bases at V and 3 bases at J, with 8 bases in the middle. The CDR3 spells CATSEYRDTGELFF. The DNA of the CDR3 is TGTGCCACCAGTGAGTACAGGGACACCGGGGAGCTGTTTTTT.

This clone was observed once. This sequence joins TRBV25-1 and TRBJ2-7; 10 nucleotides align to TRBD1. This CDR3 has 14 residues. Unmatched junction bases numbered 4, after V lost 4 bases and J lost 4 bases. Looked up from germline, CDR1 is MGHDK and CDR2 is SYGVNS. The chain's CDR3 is CASSGGQGVYEQYF. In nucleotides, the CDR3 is TGTGCCAGCAGTGGCGGACAGGGGGTTTACGAGCAGTACTTC.

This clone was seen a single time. The CDR3 spells CASQGGSSYEQYF. Written as DNA, the CDR3 is TGTGCCAGCCAGGGGGGCAGTTCCTACGAGCAGTACTTC. This chain uses TRBV19 with TRBJ2-7; D may be TRBD1 (7 bases). CDR1 is LNHDA, CDR2 SQIVND, per germline (reference sequence). V was cut by 9 bases and J by 1 base, with 13 bases left in between. This CDR3 is 13 amino acids long. Using reference TRBV19 and TRBJ2-7 for the parts outside the CDR3, the full variable domain is DGGITQSPKYLFRKEGQNVTLSCEQNLNHDAMYWYRQDPGQGLRLIYYSQIVNDFQKGDIAEGYSVSREKKESFPLTVTSAQKNPTAFYLCASQGGSSYEQYFGPGTRLTVT.

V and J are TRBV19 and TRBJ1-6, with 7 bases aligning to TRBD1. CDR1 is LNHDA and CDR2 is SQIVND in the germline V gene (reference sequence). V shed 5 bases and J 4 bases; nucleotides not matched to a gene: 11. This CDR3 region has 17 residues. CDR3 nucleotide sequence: TGTGCCAGTAGTCTCACCCCGCAGGGACAGTATAATTCACCCCTCCACTTT. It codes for CASSLTPQGQYNSPLHF.

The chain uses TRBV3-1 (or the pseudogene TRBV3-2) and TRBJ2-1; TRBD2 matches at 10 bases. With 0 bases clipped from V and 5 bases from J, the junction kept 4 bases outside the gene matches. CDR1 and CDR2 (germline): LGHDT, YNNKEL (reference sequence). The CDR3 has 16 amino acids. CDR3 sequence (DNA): TGTGCCAGCAGCCAAGAAACTAGCGGGATACACAATGAGCAGTTCTTC. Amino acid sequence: CASSQETSGIHNEQFF.

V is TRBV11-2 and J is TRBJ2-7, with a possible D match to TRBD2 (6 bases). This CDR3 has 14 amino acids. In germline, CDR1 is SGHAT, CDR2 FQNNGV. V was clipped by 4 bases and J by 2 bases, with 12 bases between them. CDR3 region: CASSWGTDAYEQYF. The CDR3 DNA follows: TGTGCCAGCAGCTGGGGGACTGATGCCTACGAGCAGTACTTC. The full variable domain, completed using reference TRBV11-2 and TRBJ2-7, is EAGVAQSPRYKIIEKRQSVAFWCNPISGHATLYWYQQILGQGPKLLIQFQNNGVVDDSQLPKDRFSAERLKGVDSTLKIQPAKLEDSAVYLCASSWGTDAYEQYFGPGTRLTVT.

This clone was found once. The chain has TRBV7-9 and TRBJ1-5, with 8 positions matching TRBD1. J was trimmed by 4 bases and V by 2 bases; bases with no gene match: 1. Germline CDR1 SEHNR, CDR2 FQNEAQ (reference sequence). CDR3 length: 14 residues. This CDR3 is CASSLQGANQPQHF. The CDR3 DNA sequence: TGTGCCAGCAGCTTACAGGGGGCAAATCAGCCCCAGCATTTT.

The CDR3 reads CASRGGFQETQYF. CDR3 nucleotides: TGTGCCAGCAGGGGAGGCTTCCAAGAGACCCAGTACTTC. The chain is built from TRBV2 and TRBJ2-5, with D possibly TRBD2 on 6 matching bases. Germline V gene sequence: CDR1 SNHLY, CDR2 FYNNEI. CDR3 length: 13 residues. The V end lost 6 bases, the J end lost 1 base, and 9 bases lay between the germline ends.

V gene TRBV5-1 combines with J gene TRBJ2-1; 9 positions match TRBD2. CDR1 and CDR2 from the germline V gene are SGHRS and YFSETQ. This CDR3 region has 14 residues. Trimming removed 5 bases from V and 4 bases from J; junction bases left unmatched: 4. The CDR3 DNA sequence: TGCGCCAGCAGAGGAGCGGGGGGTTACAATGAGCAGTTCTTC. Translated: CASRGAGGYNEQFF.

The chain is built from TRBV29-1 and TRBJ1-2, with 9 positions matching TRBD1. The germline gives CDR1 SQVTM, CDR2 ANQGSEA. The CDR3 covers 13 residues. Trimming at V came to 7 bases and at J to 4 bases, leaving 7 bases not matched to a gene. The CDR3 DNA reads TGCAGCGGCCTTGACAGGGGGAGCTATGGCTACACCTTC. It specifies CSGLDRGSYGYTF.

CDR3 sequence: CATSDPGLAGMGQYF. The CDR3 DNA reads TGTGCCACCAGTGATCCTGGCCTAGCGGGGATGGGGCAGTACTTC. The chain is built from TRBV24-1 and TRBJ2-7; 9 bases agree with TRBD2. After removal of 3 bases from V and 9 bases from J, the junction contained 11 bases not matched to a gene. This CDR3 region has 15 residues. The V gene's germline CDR1 is KGHDR and CDR2 SFDVKD.

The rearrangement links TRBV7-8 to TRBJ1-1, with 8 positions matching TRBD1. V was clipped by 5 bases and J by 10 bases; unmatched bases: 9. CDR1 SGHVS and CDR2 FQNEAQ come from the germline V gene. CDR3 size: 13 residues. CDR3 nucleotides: TGTGCCAGCAGCCCGAGACAGGGGAGGAGAGCTTTCTTT. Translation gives CASSPRQGRRAFF.

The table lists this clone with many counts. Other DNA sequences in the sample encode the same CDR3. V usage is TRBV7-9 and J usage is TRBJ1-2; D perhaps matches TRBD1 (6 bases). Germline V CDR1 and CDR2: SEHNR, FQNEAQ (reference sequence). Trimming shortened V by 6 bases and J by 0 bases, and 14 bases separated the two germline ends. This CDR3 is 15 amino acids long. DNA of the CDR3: TGTGCCAGCAGTGGACGGACAGTATCTAACTATGGCTACACCTTC. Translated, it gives CASSGRTVSNYGYTF.

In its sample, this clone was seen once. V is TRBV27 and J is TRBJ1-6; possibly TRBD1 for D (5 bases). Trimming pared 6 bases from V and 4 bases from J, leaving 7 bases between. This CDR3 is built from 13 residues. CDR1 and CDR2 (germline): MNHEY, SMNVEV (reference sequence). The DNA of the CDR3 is TGTGCCAGCAGGACAGAGTATAATTCACCCCTCCACTTT. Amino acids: CASRTEYNSPLHF.

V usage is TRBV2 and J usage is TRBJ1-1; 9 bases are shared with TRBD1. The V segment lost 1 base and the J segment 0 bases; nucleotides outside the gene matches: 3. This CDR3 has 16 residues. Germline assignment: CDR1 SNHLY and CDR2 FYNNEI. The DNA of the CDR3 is TGTGCCAGCAGTGAAGGGACAGGGGAGTTGAACACTGAAGCTTTCTTT. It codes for CASSEGTGELNTEAFF.

The CDR3 sequence: CASSLGVTGAGELFF. Here the CDR3 DNA reads TGTGCCAGCAGCTTAGGTGTGACAGGGGCCGGGGAGCTGTTTTTT. J is TRBJ2-2 and V is TRBV7-6, with 8 positions matching TRBD1. With V trimmed by 1 base and J by 6 bases, 4 bases remained unmatched. The CDR3 is 15 amino acids. Germline-derived CDR1 and CDR2 are SGHVS and FNYEAQ.

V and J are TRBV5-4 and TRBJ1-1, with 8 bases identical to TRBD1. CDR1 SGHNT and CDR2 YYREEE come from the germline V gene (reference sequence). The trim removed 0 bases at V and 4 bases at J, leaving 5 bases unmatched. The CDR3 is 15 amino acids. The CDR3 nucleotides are TGTGCCAGCAGCTTGGGGACAGGGTCGGTCACTGAAGCTTTCTTT. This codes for CASSLGTGSVTEAFF. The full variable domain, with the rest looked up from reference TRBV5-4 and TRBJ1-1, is ETGVTQSPTHLIKTRGQQVTLRCSSQSGHNTVSWYQQALGQGPQFIFQYYREEENGRGNFPPRFSGLQFPNYSSELNVNALELDDSALYLCASSLGTGSVTEAFFGQGTRLTVV.

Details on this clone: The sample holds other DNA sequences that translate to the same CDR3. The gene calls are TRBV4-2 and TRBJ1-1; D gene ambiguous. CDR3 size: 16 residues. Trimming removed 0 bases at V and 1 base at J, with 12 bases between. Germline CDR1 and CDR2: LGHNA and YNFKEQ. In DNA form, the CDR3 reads TGTGCCAGCAGCCAAGAAGGCGGGGTAACGAACACTGAAGCTTTCTTT. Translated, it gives CASSQEGGVTNTEAFF.

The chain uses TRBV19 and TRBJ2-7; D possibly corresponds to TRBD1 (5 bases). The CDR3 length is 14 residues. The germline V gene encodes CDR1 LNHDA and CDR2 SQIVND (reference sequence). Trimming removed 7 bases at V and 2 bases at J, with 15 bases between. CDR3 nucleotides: TGTGCCAGTACCCCTGCCACAGGTCCCTACGAGCAGTACTTC. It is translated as CASTPATGPYEQYF.

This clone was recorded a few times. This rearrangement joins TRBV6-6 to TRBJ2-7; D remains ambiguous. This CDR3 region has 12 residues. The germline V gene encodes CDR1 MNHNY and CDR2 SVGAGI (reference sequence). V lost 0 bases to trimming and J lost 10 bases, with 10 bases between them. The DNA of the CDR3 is TGTGCCAGCAGTTACTCAGGCCAACTACAGTACTTC. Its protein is CASSYSGQLQYF.

In nucleotides, the CDR3 is TGTGCCAGCAGCTTAGAGCCAGGGGGCTACACCTTC. It encodes CASSLEPGGYTF. The chain couples TRBV7-9 to TRBJ1-2; tentatively, D is TRBD1 (5 bases). V gave up 1 base and J gave up 8 bases, with 8 bases separating them. This CDR3 region has 12 residues. Germline lookup yields CDR1 SEHNR and CDR2 FQNEAQ (reference sequence).